This T cell receptor beta chain emerged from a study of shared clonotypes between healthy human individuals. In germline, CDR1 is SNHLY, CDR2 FYNNEI. J gave up 3 bases and V 7 bases, and 14 bases lay outside the gene matches. The CDR3 covers 18 residues. An assay was performed, and its level was deep. TCRdb keeps only in-frame clones here, not all; method: immunoSEQ multiplex PCR. The sample has about 2.3 million clones, just over 90% seen once. The receptor comes from a man younger than 35 in good health. Some clones in this sample may be carry-over from other donors' samples. The genes are TRBV2 and TRBJ2-7; TRBD2 matches 14 bases. Sequenced: naive CD4+ T cells from PBMCs. As to subset: CD45RA+ positively selected. The CDR3 loop is CASTTGLAGGHFFYEQYF. The CDR3 DNA reads TGTGCCAGCACGACCGGACTAGCGGGAGGCCATTTTTTCTACGAGCAGTACTTC. Full variable domain (missing parts from reference TRBV2 and TRBJ2-7): EPEVTQTPSHQVTQMGQEVILRCVPISNHLYFYWYRQILGQKVEFLVSFYNNEISEKSEIFDDQFSVERPDGSNFTLKIRSTKLEDSAMYFCASTTGLAGGHFFYEQYFGPGTRLTVT.